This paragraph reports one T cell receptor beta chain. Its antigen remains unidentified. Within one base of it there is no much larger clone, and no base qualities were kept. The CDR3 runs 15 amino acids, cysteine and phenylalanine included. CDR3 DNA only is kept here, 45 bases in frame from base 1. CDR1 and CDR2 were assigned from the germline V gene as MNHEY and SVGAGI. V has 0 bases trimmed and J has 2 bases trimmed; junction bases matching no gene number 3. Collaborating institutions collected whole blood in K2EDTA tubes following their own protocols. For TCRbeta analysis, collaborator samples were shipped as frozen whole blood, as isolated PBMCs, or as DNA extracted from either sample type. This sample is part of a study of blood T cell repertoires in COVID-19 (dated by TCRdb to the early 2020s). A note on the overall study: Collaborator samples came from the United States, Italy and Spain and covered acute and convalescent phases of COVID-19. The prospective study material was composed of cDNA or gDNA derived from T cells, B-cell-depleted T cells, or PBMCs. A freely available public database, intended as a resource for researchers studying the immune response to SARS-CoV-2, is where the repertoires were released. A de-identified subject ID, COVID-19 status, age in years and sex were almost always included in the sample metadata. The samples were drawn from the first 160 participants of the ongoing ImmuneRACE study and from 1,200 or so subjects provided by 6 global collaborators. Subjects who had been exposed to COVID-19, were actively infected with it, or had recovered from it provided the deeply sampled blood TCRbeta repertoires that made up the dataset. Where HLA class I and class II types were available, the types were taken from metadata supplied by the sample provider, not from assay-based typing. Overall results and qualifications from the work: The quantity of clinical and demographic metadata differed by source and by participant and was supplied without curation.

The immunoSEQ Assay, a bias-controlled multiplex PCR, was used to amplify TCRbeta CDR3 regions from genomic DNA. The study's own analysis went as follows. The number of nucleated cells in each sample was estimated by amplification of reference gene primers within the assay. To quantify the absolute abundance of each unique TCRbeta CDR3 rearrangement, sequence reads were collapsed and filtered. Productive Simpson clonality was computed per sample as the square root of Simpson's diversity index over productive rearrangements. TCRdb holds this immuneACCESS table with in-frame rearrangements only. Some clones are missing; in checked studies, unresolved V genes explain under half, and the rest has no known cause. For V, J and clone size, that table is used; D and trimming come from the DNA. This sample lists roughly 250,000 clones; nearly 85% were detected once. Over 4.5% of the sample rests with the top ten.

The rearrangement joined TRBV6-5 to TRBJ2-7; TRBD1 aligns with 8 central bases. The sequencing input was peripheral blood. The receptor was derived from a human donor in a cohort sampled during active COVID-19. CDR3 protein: CASSYSNRGAYEQYF. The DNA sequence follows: TGTGCCAGCAGTTACTCGAACAGGGGGGCCTACGAGCAGTACTTC.